Each of the 11 T cell receptor beta chains below was sequenced from the same sample in a study of regulatory T cells in long-lasting Graves disease. Documented time point: persistent/refractory GD, antithyroid drugs over 5 years with positive TRAb. PBMCs were the source of the RNA used for TCR sequencing. Through Arm-PCR of CDR3 regions and iRepertoire HTBI primers, TCR beta libraries were built. In TCRdb, the multiplex PCR reads were re-called with MiXCR into one record per CDR3 protein. The data show some 420,000 distinct CDR3 sequences, about 22% seen once. This specimen consisted of peripheral blood mononuclear cells (PBMCs), obtained when the disease was refractory, from a patient treated with antithyroid drugs. These receptors originate from a female donor with Graves disease.

Comment on this clonotype: At one end the junction does not follow the germline gene, possibly because of a read error. The chain uses TRBV12-3 or TRBV12-4 and TRBJ2-7; a weak D match, TRBD2 (7 bases). The CDR3 is made up of 16 amino acids. CDR3: CASSLEGGGAAYVQYF. The CDR3 coding sequence is TGTGCCAGCAGTTTAGAGGGCGGGGGCGCCGCCTACGTGCAGTACTTC.

The chain carries TRBV29-1 and TRBJ1-6; 7 nucleotides align to TRBD1. J was trimmed by 5 bases and V by 4 bases; bases with no gene match: 5. The CDR3 runs to 14 residues. Germline V gene lookup returns CDR1 SQVTM and CDR2 ANQGSEA. The CDR3 nucleotides read TGCAGCGTTGGGGACAGTGACCATAATTCACCCCTCCACTTT. It codes for CSVGDSDHNSPLHF.

This clonotype has a handful of counts. The V and J genes are TRBV5-4 and TRBJ2-1, with TRBD1 matching 7 bases. The V and J ends lost 3 bases and 4 bases, in that order; junction bases with no gene match: 10. Looked up from germline, CDR1 is SGHNT and CDR2 is YYREEE (reference sequence). This CDR3 comprises 16 residues. The CDR3 spells CASSSSTGWQYNEQFF. DNA of the CDR3: TGTGCCAGCAGCTCCTCGACAGGGTGGCAATACAATGAGCAGTTCTTC.

V usage is TRBV10-3 and J usage is TRBJ2-2, with 7 bases aligning to TRBD2. The CDR3 is 16 amino acids. The J segment lost 0 bases and the V segment lost 4 bases, leaving 5 bases of the junction unmatched. The germline CDR1 and CDR2 sequences are ENHRY and SYGVKD. The CDR3 nucleotides read TGTGCCATCAGTGGTGGGCTAGCGGCGAACACCGGGGAGCTGTTTTTT. This encodes CAISGGLAANTGELFF.

This chain joins TRBV19 and TRBJ1-2; 7 bases map to TRBD1. V shed 2 bases, J shed 4 bases, and the junction held 1 base outside the gene matches. The CDR3 extends over 13 amino acids. Germline V gene lookup returns CDR1 LNHDA and CDR2 SQIVND (reference sequence). The CDR3, as DNA: TGTGCCAGTAGTATACAGGGGGGCTATGGCTACACCTTC. It yields the protein CASSIQGGYGYTF.

This clonotype was picked up many times. The rearrangement joins TRBV28 to TRBJ2-7; TRBD1 is a possible D gene (6 bases). The CDR3 sequence is 13 residues long. Germline V gene lookup returns CDR1 MDHEN and CDR2 SYDVKM. Trimming pared 7 bases from V and 2 bases from J, leaving 12 bases between. CDR3 nucleotides: TGTGCCAGCACCTACAGGGCCACCTACGAGCAGTACTTC. Translated: CASTYRATYEQYF.

The table lists this clonotype with many counts. This chain joins TRBV12-3 or TRBV12-4 and TRBJ1-2; D gene unclear. CDR3 length: 14 residues. Trimming cost V 4 bases and J 7 bases, with 16 bases left between them. The CDR3 nucleotides are TGTGCCAGCAGTTCCCGAGGCAGCGGCGGTGGCTACACCTTC. This encodes CASSSRGSGGGYTF.

There are many counts of this clonotype. This chain joins TRBV28 and TRBJ2-7, with TRBD1 matching over 8 bases. Looked up from germline, CDR1 is MDHEN and CDR2 is SYDVKM. The CDR3 sequence is 16 residues long. V lost 6 bases to trimming and J lost 3 bases; unmatched junction nucleotides: 13. This chain's CDR3 is CASSYRQGSPNYEQYF. The CDR3 DNA is TGTGCCAGCAGCTATCGACAGGGGAGTCCGAACTACGAGCAGTACTTC.

With regard to this clonotype: This likely reflects a read error, since a far larger clone is one base away. The chain couples TRBV6-8 to TRBJ1-2; D perhaps matches TRBD1 (6 bases). In germline, CDR1 is MNHGY, CDR2 SAAAGT. This CDR3 is 15 amino acids long. As DNA, the CDR3 is TGTGTCAGCAGATACCGGGACAAGCCGTTCTATGGCTACACCTTC. Translating it yields CVSRYRDKPFYGYTF.

J is TRBJ2-5 and V is TRBV15; D might be TRBD2 (5 bases). The V end was cut by 1 base, the J end by 5 bases, with 20 bases between. Germline V CDR1 and CDR2: LNHNV, YYDKDF (reference sequence). The CDR3 is 17 residues long. CDR3 sequence reads: CATSRGGLLVDVETQYF. CDR3 coding DNA: TGTGCCACCAGCAGAGGAGGTTTACTAGTGGATGTCGAGACCCAGTACTTC. The whole variable domain, filled in from reference TRBV15 and TRBJ2-5, reads DAMVIQNPRYQVTQFGKPVTLSCSQTLNHNVMYWYQQKSSQAPKLLFHYYDKDFNNEADTPDNFQSRRPNTSFCFLDIRSPGLGDTAMYLCATSRGGLLVDVETQYFGPGTRLLVL.

Many counts were recorded for this clonotype. The chain couples TRBV7-2 to TRBJ1-2; TRBD1 matches at 11 bases. The length of the CDR3 is 15 residues. Germline CDR1 and CDR2: SGHTA and FQGNSA. V was pared by 3 bases and J by 8 bases, with 8 bases of the junction left unmatched. As DNA, the CDR3 is TGTGCCAGCAGCTTCCGGGGACAGGGGGAAGGCGGCTACACCTTC. This codes for CASSFRGQGEGGYTF.